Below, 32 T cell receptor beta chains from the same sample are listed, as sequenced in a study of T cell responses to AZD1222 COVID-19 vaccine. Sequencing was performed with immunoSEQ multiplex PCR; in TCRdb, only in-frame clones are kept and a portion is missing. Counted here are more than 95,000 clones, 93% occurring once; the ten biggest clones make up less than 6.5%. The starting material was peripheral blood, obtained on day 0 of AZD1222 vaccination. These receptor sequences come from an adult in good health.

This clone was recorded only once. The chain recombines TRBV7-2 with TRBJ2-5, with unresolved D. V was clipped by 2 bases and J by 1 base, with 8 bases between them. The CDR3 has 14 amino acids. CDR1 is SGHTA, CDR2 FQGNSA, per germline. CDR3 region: CASSLSPAQETQYF. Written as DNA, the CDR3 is TGTGCCAGCAGCTTAAGTCCAGCCCAAGAGACCCAGTACTTC. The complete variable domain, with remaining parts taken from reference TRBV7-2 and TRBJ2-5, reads GAGVSQSPSNKVTEKGKDVELRCDPISGHTALYWYRQSLGQGLEFLIYFQGNSAPDKSGLPSDRFSAERTGGSVSTLTIQRTQQEDSAVYLCASSLSPAQETQYFGPGTRLLVL.

CDR3 region: CASSTPGLHGYTF. The CDR3, as DNA: TGTGCCAGCAGCACGCCGGGACTCCATGGCTACACCTTC. This sequence joins TRBV7-9 and TRBJ1-2; perhaps TRBD1 as D (5 bases). This CDR3 contains 13 residues. CDR1 and CDR2 (germline): SEHNR, FQNEAQ (reference sequence). V dropped 5 bases and J dropped 6 bases, with 13 bases sitting between them.

DNA for the CDR3: TGTGCCAGCAGCCAAGAGGCATCCTATGGCTACACCTTC. It is translated as CASSQEASYGYTF. The gene calls are TRBV3-1 (or the pseudogene TRBV3-2) and TRBJ1-2; D gene ambiguous. CDR1 LGHDT and CDR2 YNNKEL come from the germline V gene (reference sequence). V was cut by 0 bases and J by 4 bases, with 6 bases left in between. There are 13 residues in the CDR3.

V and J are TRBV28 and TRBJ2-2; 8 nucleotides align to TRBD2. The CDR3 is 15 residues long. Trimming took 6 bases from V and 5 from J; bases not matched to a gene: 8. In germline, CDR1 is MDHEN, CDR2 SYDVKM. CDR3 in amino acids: CASSFSGGGTGELFF. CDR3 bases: TGTGCCAGCAGCTTCAGCGGGGGAGGAACCGGGGAGCTGTTTTTT.

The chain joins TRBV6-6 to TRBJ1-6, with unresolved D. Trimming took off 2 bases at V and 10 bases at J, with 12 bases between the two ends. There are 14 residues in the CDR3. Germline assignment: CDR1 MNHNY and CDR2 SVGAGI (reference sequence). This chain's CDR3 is CASSYVGDQSPLHF. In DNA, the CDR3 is TGTGCCAGCAGTTACGTCGGGGATCAGTCACCCCTCCACTTT.

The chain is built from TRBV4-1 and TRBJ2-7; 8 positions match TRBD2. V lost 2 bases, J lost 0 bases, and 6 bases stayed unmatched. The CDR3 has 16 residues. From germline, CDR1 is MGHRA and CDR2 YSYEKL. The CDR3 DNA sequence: TGCGCCAGCAGCCAAAGTCCGAGCGGGAGCTCCTACGAGCAGTACTTC. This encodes CASSQSPSGSSYEQYF.

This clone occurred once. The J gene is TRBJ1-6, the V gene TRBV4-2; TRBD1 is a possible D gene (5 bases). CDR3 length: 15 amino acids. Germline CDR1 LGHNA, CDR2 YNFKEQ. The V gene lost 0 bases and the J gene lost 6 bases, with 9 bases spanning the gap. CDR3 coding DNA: TGTGCCAGCAGCCAAGATTGGGGGTTTAATTCACCCCTCCACTTT. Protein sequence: CASSQDWGFNSPLHF.

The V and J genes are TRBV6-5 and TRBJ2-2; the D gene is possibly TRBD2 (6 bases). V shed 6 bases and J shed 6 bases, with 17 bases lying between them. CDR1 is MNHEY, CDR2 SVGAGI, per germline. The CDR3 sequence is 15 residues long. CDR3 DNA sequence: TGTGCCAGCAGCCTGTCCGGGGGTTTAGCCGGGGAGCTGTTTTTT. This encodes CASSLSGGLAGELFF.

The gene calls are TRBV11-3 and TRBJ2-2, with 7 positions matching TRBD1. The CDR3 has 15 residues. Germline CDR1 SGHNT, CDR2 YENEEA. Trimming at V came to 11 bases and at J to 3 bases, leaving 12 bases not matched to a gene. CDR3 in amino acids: CAVRGKKGYTGELFF. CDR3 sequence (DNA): TGTGCCGTCAGGGGGAAAAAGGGTTACACCGGGGAGCTGTTTTTT.

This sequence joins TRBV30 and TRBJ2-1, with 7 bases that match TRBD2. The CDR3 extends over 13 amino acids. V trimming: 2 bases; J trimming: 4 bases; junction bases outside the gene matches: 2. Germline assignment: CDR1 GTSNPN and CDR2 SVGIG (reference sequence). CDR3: CAWSLGGYNEQFF. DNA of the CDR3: TGTGCCTGGAGTTTGGGAGGGTACAATGAGCAGTTCTTC.

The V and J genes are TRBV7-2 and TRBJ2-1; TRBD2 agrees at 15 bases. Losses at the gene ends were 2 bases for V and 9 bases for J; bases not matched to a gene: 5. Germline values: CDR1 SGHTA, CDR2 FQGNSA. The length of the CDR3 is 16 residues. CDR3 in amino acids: CASSLTGLAGGGEQFF. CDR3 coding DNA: TGTGCCAGCAGCTTAACGGGACTAGCGGGAGGTGGTGAGCAGTTCTTC.

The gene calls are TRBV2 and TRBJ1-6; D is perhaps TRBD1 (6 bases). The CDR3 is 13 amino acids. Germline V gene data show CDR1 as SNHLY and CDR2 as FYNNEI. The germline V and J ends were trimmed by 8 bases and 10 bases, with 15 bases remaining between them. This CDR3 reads CASQRDIRSPLHF. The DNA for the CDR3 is TGTGCCAGCCAACGGGACATACGGTCACCCCTCCACTTT.

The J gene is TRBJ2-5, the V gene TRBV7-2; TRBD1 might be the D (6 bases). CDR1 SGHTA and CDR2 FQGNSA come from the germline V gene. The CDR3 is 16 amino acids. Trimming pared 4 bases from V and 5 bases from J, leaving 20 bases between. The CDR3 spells CASSYHRELKGETQYF. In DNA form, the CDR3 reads TGTGCCAGCAGCTACCACAGGGAACTAAAAGGCGAGACCCAGTACTTC. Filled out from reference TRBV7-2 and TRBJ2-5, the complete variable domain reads GAGVSQSPSNKVTEKGKDVELRCDPISGHTALYWYRQSLGQGLEFLIYFQGNSAPDKSGLPSDRFSAERTGGSVSTLTIQRTQQEDSAVYLCASSYHRELKGETQYFGPGTRLLVL.

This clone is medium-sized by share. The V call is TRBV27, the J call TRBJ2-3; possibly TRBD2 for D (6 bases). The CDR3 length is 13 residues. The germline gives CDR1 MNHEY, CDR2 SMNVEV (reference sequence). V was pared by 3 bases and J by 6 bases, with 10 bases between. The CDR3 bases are TGTGCCAGCAGTTTGGGAGGATCCGATACGCAGTATTTT. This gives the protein CASSLGGSDTQYF.

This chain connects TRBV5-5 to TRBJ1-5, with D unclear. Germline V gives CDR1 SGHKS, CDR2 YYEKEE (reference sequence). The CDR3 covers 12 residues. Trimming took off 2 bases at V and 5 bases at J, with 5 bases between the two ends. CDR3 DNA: TGTGCCAGCAGCTTTGGGGATCAGCCCCAGCATTTT. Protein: CASSFGDQPQHF. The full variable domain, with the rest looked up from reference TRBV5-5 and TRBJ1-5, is DAGVTQSPTHLIKTRGQQVTLRCSPISGHKSVSWYQQVLGQGPQFIFQYYEKEERGRGNFPDRFSARQFPNYSSELNVNALLLGDSALYLCASSFGDQPQHFGDGTRLSIL.

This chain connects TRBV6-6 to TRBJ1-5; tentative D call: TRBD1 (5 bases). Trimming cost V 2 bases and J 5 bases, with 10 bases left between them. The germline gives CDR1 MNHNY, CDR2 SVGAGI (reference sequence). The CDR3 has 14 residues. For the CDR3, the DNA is TGTGCCAGCAGTTACGACGGGGCTTATCAGCCCCAGCATTTT. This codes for CASSYDGAYQPQHF.

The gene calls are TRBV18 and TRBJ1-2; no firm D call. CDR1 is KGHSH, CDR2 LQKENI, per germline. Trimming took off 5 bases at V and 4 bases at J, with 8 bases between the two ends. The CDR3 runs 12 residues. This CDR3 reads CASSSPRYGYTF. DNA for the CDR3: TGTGCCAGCTCATCCCCGCGCTATGGCTACACCTTC. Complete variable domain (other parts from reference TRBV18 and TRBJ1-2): NAGVMQNPRHLVRRRGQEARLRCSPMKGHSHVYWYRQLPEEGLKFMVYLQKENIIDESGMPKERFSAEFPKEGPSILRIQQVVRGDSAAYFCASSSPRYGYTFGSGTRLTVV.

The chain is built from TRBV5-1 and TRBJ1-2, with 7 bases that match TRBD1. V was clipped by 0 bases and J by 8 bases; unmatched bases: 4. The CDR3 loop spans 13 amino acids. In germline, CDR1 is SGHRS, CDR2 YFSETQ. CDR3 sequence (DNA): TGCGCCAGCAGCTTGGACAGGGGATGGGGCTACACCTTC. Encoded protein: CASSLDRGWGYTF.

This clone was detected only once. The DNA of the CDR3 is TGCAGCGTACGAACAGGGGGCCGGCTGTTTGCTTTCTTT. Its translation: CSVRTGGRLFAFF. The V call is TRBV29-1, the J call TRBJ1-1; TRBD1 aligns across 9 bases. This CDR3 comprises 13 residues. The ends lost 6 bases at V and 11 bases at J; junction bases unmatched: 13. Germline values: CDR1 SQVTM, CDR2 ANQGSEA. The full variable domain, rest sourced from reference TRBV29-1 and TRBJ1-1, is SAVISQKPSRDICQRGTSLTIQCQVDSQVTMMFWYRQQPGQSLTLIATANQGSEATYESGFVIDKFPISRPNLTFSTLTVSNMSPEDSSIYLCSVRTGGRLFAFFGQGTRLTVV.

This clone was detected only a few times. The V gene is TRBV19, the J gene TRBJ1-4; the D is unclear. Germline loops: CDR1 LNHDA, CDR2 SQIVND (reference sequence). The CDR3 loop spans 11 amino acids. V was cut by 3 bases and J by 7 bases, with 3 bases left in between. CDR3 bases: TGTGCCAGTAGTATTGGTGAAAAACTGTTTTTT. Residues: CASSIGEKLFF.

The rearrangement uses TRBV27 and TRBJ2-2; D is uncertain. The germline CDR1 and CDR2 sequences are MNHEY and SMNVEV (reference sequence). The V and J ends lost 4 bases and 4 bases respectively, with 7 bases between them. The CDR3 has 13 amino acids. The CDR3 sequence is CASSSHFTGELFF. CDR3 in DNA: TGTGCCAGCAGTTCCCACTTCACCGGGGAGCTGTTTTTT.

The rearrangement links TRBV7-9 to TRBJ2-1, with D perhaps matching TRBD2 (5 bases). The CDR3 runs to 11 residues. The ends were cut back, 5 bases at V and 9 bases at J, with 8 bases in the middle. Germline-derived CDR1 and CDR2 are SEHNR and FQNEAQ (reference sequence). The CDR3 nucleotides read TGTGCCAGCAGCCACGGAGGTGAGCAGTTCTTC. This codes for CASSHGGEQFF.

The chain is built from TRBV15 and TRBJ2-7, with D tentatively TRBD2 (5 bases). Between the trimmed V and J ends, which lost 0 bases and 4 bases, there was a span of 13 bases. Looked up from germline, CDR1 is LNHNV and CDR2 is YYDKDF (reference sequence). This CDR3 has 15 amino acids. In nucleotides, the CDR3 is TGTGCCACCAGCAGAGATCTCAACAGCGGTTACGAGCAGTACTTC. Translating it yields CATSRDLNSGYEQYF.

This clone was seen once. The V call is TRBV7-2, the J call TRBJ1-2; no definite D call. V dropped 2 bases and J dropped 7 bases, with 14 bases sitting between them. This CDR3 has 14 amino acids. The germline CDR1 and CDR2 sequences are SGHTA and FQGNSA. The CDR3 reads CASSLWPGRLGYTF. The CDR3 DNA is TGTGCCAGCAGCTTATGGCCAGGCCGTCTTGGCTACACCTTC.

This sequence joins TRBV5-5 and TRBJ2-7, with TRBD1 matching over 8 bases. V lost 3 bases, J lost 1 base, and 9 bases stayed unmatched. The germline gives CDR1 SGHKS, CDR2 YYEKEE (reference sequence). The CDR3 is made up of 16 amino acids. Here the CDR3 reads CASSSLRTGKSYEQYF. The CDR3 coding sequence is TGTGCCAGCAGCTCCCTGCGGACAGGGAAGTCCTACGAGCAGTACTTC.

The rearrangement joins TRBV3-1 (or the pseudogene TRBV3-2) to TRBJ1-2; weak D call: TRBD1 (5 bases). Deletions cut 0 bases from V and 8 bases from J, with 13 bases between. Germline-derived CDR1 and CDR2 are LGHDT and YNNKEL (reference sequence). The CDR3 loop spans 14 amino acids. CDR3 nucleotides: TGTGCCAGCAGCCAAGAGGCGGGGAGGGGAGGCTACACCTTC. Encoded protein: CASSQEAGRGGYTF.

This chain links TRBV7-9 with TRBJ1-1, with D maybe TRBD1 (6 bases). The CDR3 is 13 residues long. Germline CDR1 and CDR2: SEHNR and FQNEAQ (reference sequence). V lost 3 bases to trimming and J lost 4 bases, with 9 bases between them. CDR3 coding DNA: TGTGCCAGCAGCTTGGGGGCCGGCACTGAAGCTTTCTTT. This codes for CASSLGAGTEAFF.

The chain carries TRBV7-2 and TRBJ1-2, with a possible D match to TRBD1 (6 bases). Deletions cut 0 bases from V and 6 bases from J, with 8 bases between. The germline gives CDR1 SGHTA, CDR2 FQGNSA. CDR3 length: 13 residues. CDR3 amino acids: CASSLAHRDGYTF. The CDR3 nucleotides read TGTGCCAGCAGCTTAGCCCACAGGGATGGCTACACCTTC.

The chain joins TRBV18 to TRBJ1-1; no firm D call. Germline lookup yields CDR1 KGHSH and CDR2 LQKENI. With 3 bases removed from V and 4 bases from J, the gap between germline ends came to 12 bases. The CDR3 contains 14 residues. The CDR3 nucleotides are TGTGCCAGCTCACCCGACTCCGTTCGCACTGAAGCTTTCTTT. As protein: CASSPDSVRTEAFF.

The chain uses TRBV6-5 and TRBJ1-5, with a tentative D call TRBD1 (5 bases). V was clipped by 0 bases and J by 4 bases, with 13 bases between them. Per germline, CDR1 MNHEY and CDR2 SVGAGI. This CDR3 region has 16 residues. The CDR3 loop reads CASSYSRDVRNQPQHF. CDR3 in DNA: TGTGCCAGCAGTTACTCGAGGGACGTCCGAAATCAGCCCCAGCATTTT.

The CDR3 region has the DNA TGCGCCAGCAGTGAGGGGACTAGCACAGATACGCAGTATTTT. It codes for CASSEGTSTDTQYF. The chain couples TRBV10-1 to TRBJ2-3; D is possibly TRBD2 (6 bases). This CDR3 is built from 14 residues. Germline-derived CDR1 and CDR2 are WNHNN and SYGVQD (reference sequence). V was pared by 2 bases and J by 0 bases, with 6 bases between.

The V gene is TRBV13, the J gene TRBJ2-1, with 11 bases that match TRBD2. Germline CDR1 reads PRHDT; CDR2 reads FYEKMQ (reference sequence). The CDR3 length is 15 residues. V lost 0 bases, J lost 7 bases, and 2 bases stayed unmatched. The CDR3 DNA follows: TGTGCCAGCAGCTTAGGACTAGCGGGAGTGAATGAGCAGTTCTTC. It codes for CASSLGLAGVNEQFF. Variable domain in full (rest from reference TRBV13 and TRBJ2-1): AAGVIQSPRHLIKEKRETATLKCYPIPRHDTVYWYQQGPGQDPQFLISFYEKMQSDKGSIPDRFSAQQFSDYHSELNMSSLELGDSALYFCASSLGLAGVNEQFFGPGTRLTVL.